The entry below gives a single T cell receptor (beta chain) sequence along with its context. The germline V and J ends were trimmed by 8 bases and 0 bases, with 10 bases remaining between them. Germline V lookup: CDR1 LNHNV, CDR2 YYDKDF (reference sequence). The CDR3 length is 13 residues. Random-hexamer reverse transcription was applied to roughly 0.5 to 1 ug RNA. TCRdb passed the immunoSEQ multiplex PCR reads through MiXCR, listing each CDR3 protein once. The sample lists tens of thousands of distinct CDR3 sequences; around 93% were seen once. The sample belongs to a study of CD8 T cells in Susac syndrome.

The TCR originated in a human donor with multiple sclerosis. The chain links TRBV15 to TRBJ1-1; D gene uncertain. The sample was CD8+ T cells from PBMCs. CDR3 sequence reads: CATRRDMNTEAFF. The CDR3 nucleotides are TGTGCCACCCGTCGGGATATGAACACTGAAGCTTTCTTT.